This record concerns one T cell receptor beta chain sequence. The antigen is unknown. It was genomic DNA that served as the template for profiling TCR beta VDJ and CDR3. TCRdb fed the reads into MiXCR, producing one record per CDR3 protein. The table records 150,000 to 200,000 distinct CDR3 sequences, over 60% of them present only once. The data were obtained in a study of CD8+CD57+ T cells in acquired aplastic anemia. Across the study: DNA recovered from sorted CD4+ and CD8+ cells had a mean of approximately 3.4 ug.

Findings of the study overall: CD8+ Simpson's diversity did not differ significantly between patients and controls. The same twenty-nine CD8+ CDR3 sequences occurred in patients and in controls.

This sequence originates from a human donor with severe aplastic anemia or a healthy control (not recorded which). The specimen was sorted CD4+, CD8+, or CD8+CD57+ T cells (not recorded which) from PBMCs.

This CDR3 is CASSPWGVTGELFF. DNA of the CDR3: TGTGCCAGCAGCCCCTGGGGGGTAACCGGGGAGCTGTTTTTT. This chain links TRBV7-2 with TRBJ2-2; the D gene is possibly TRBD2 (6 bases). V lost 5 bases and J 5 bases, leaving 12 bases between the germline ends. Germline V gene lookup returns CDR1 SGHTA and CDR2 FQGNSA. This CDR3 spans 14 amino acids.